The 12 T cell receptor beta chains below all came from one sample that was sequenced in a study of blood T cell repertoires in COVID-19. TCRdb's table, derived via immunoSEQ multiplex PCR, lists solely in-frame clones and lacks some. The data show tens of thousands of clones, about 85% seen once. The material sequenced was peripheral blood. These TCRs come from a man aged 45-65 years with active COVID-19.

The rearrangement links TRBV7-3 to TRBJ1-6; 7 bases line up with TRBD1. The CDR3 is 14 residues long. The ends lost 5 bases at V and 7 bases at J; junction bases unmatched: 5. Germline CDR1 and CDR2: SGHTA and FQGTGA. CDR3 DNA sequence: TGTGCCAGCAGCGCGGGACAGACGAATTCACCCCTCCACTTT. Amino acid sequence: CASSAGQTNSPLHF.

There are a few counts of this clone. The chain combines TRBV11-2 with TRBJ1-4, with 8 bases lining up with TRBD1. CDR1 and CDR2 from the germline V gene are SGHAT and FQNNGV. The CDR3 covers 15 residues. V shed 5 bases, J shed 10 bases, and the junction held 12 bases outside the gene matches. The CDR3 sequence: CASSPDRVATRKLFF. As DNA, the CDR3 is TGTGCCAGCAGCCCGGACAGGGTGGCGACACGAAAACTGTTTTTT.

The chain has TRBV11-2 and TRBJ1-1; TRBD1 matches at 7 bases. The CDR3 covers 13 residues. Trimming took 4 bases from V and 10 from J; bases not matched to a gene: 9. Germline CDR1 reads SGHAT; CDR2 reads FQNNGV. CDR3 in DNA: TGTGCCAGCAGCTCAGTGACAGGGATTATAGCTTTCTTT. This codes for CASSSVTGIIAFF.

This rearrangement joins TRBV27 to TRBJ1-3; D remains ambiguous. Germline lookup yields CDR1 MNHEY and CDR2 SMNVEV (reference sequence). The CDR3 covers 14 residues. The V end lost 4 bases, the J end lost 2 bases, and 9 bases lay between the germline ends. The CDR3 coding sequence is TGTGCCAGCAGTTCCCTGGCAGCTGGAAACACCATATATTTT. Amino acids: CASSSLAAGNTIYF.

The J gene is TRBJ2-7, the V gene TRBV19, with 11 nucleotides matching TRBD2. V was pared by 2 bases and J by 6 bases, with 9 bases of the junction left unmatched. From germline, CDR1 is LNHDA and CDR2 SQIVND (reference sequence). The CDR3 length is 16 residues. The CDR3 nucleotides are TGTGCCAGTAGTATATCGCCTAGCGGGGGGAGGGTCGAGCAGTACTTC. It codes for CASSISPSGGRVEQYF.

The chain employs TRBV13 and TRBJ2-7; 9 nucleotides match TRBD2. From germline, CDR1 is PRHDT and CDR2 FYEKMQ (reference sequence). The CDR3 covers 16 residues. The ends lost 0 bases at V and 2 bases at J; junction bases unmatched: 5. This chain's CDR3 is CASSLGLREGTYEQYF. The CDR3 nucleotides read TGTGCCAGCAGCTTAGGATTGCGGGAGGGCACCTACGAGCAGTACTTC.

A single count supports this clone. V and J are TRBV4-1 and TRBJ2-3, with D perhaps matching TRBD1 (6 bases). CDR1 and CDR2 (germline): MGHRA, YSYEKL. This CDR3 comprises 15 residues. Deletions cut 2 bases from V and 6 bases from J, with 15 bases between. The CDR3 nucleotides read TGCGCCAGCAGCCAAACACCCGACGGACAGGATACGCAGTATTTT. Encoded protein: CASSQTPDGQDTQYF.

The chain carries TRBV3-1 (or the pseudogene TRBV3-2) and TRBJ1-2; 9 nucleotides align to TRBD1. This CDR3 has 15 amino acids. Germline V CDR1 and CDR2: LGHDT, YNNKEL (reference sequence). Trimming took 4 bases from V and 6 from J; bases not matched to a gene: 9. This CDR3 reads CASSRTGAGSDGYTF. The DNA for the CDR3 is TGTGCCAGCAGCCGGACAGGGGCGGGCAGCGATGGCTACACCTTC.

CDR3 sequence: CASSLYGRGNTEAFF. Here the CDR3 DNA reads TGTGCCAGCAGCTTGTACGGCAGGGGGAACACTGAAGCTTTCTTT. The chain is built from TRBV5-5 and TRBJ1-1; possible D gene TRBD1, 6 bases. Trimming left V 1 base short and J 1 base short, with 11 bases between. CDR1 and CDR2 (germline): SGHKS, YYEKEE (reference sequence). The CDR3 is 15 amino acids.

The chain links TRBV7-2 to TRBJ2-1; the match to TRBD2 covers 10 bases. Unmatched junction bases numbered 5, after V lost 2 bases and J lost 10 bases. Per the germline V gene, CDR1 is SGHTA and CDR2 is FQGNSA. This CDR3 comprises 14 residues. The CDR3 loop reads CASSLSLLAGEQFF. CDR3 in DNA: TGTGCCAGCAGCTTATCTTTACTAGCGGGAGAGCAGTTCTTC.

The V gene is TRBV7-9, the J gene TRBJ1-2, with 10 bases matching TRBD1. Germline trimming cut 7 bases from V and 2 bases from J; bases unmatched to any gene: 4. This CDR3 comprises 14 residues. Germline V lookup: CDR1 SEHNR, CDR2 FQNEAQ (reference sequence). The CDR3 sequence: CASTDRGPNYGYTF. The CDR3 DNA reads TGTGCCAGCACCGACAGGGGGCCCAACTATGGCTACACCTTC.

The V and J genes are TRBV11-1 and TRBJ2-5; possibly TRBD1 for D (5 bases). Germline values: CDR1 SGHAT, CDR2 FQDESV (reference sequence). This CDR3 region has 14 residues. V was cut by 1 base and J by 2 bases, with 8 bases left in between. The CDR3 reads CASSLGGGQETQYF. CDR3 sequence (DNA): TGTGCCAGCAGCTTAGGGGGCGGTCAAGAGACCCAGTACTTC.